Following are 17 T cell receptor beta chains from one sample sequenced in a study of T-cell reconstitution after alpha-beta-depleted transplantation in children. Preparing the TCRbeta library involved the use of unique molecular identifiers. Via MiXCR, TCRdb re-called the PCR reads, giving one row per CDR3 protein. This sample yields about 300,000 distinct CDR3 sequences, of which about a tenth are seen a single time; approximately 7% belongs to the top ten. The sequences come from PBMCs, collected before TCRalphabeta/CD19-depleted stem cell transplant. The source of these receptors is a boy under two years old with acute myeloid leukemia, due to receive a stem cell transplant.

This clonotype was picked up many times. This chain uses TRBV25-1 with TRBJ2-7, with TRBD2 matching over 11 bases. CDR1 is MGHDK and CDR2 is SYGVNS in the germline V gene. The CDR3 runs 13 residues. With 10 bases clipped from V and 2 bases from J, the junction kept 4 bases outside the gene matches. DNA of the CDR3: TGTGCCATCGGGACTAGCGGAACCTACGAGCAGTACTTC. Protein: CAIGTSGTYEQYF.

The genes are TRBV7-3 and TRBJ2-3; 9 bases map to TRBD2. From germline, CDR1 is SGHTA and CDR2 FQGTGA. The CDR3 is 15 residues long. V gave up 4 bases and J gave up 10 bases; unmatched junction bases: 12. CDR3 region: CASSSLGLATDAQYF. CDR3 sequence (DNA): TGTGCCAGCAGCTCATTGGGACTAGCAACGGATGCGCAGTATTTT.

This clonotype was recorded at least ten times. The chain is built from TRBV2 and TRBJ2-7; D uncertain. Trimming shortened V by 8 bases and J by 3 bases, and 11 bases separated the two germline ends. The CDR3 runs to 12 residues. Looked up from germline, CDR1 is SNHLY and CDR2 is FYNNEI. CDR3 nucleotides: TGTGCCAGCTCACGCGACAACTACGAGCAGTACTTC. Translation gives CASSRDNYEQYF.

The sample holds a few counts of this clonotype. The CDR3 bases are TGTGCCAGCAGTGGGACAGGACTTATTTCTGGGGCCAACGTCCTGACTTTC. This translates into CASSGTGLISGANVLTF. The V gene is TRBV6-1, the J gene TRBJ2-6; 7 positions match TRBD1. Losses at the gene ends were 4 bases for V and 1 base for J; bases not matched to a gene: 7. This CDR3 has 17 residues. Germline V CDR1 and CDR2: MNHNS, SASEGT.

This clonotype was seen at least ten times. This rearrangement joins TRBV18 to TRBJ2-5; D possibly corresponds to TRBD2 (6 bases). Germline V gives CDR1 KGHSH, CDR2 LQKENI. The CDR3 length is 14 residues. V was trimmed by 5 bases and J by 0 bases, leaving 10 bases between them. The CDR3 nucleotides are TGTGCCAGCTCATCCCGGGACTACCAAGAGACCCAGTACTTC. Translating gives CASSSRDYQETQYF.

Of note for this clonotype: The junction does not match germline at one end; this may be a read error. The rearrangement joins TRBV12-3 or TRBV12-4 to TRBJ2-7; D uncertain. CDR3 length: 12 residues. CDR3 DNA: TGTCCCAGCAGCCCTACAGCCTACGAGCAGTACTTC. The encoded protein is CPSSPTAYEQYF.

This clonotype appeared many times. V is TRBV28 and J is TRBJ2-1; D remains ambiguous. Germline V CDR1 and CDR2: MDHEN, SYDVKM. The germline V and J ends were trimmed by 4 bases and 13 bases, with 17 bases remaining between them. This CDR3 comprises 13 residues. As DNA, the CDR3 is TGTGCCAGCAGTTCCCCCCTCTTGAAGGTTCAGTTCTTC. Encoded protein: CASSSPLLKVQFF.

The chain is built from TRBV27 and TRBJ2-7; 12 bases map to TRBD1. V shed 8 bases, J shed 2 bases, and the junction held 10 bases outside the gene matches. This CDR3 comprises 16 residues. The germline V gene encodes CDR1 MNHEY and CDR2 SMNVEV (reference sequence). The CDR3 nucleotides are TGTGCCAGCTGGGGACAGGGGGCTCTGCCCCCCTACGAGCAGTACTTC. As protein: CASWGQGALPPYEQYF.

This clonotype was counted at least ten times. This sequence joins TRBV6-5 and TRBJ2-7, with D possibly matching TRBD1 (5 bases). Between the trimmed V and J ends, which lost 0 bases and 6 bases, there was a span of 9 bases. The CDR3 covers 13 residues. The germline CDR1 and CDR2 sequences are MNHEY and SVGAGI. The CDR3 nucleotides read TGTGCCAGCAGTTACTCGGGGCAGGGCGAGCAGTACTTC. Its protein product is CASSYSGQGEQYF.

This clonotype was seen at least ten times. The CDR3: CSVEDLSPTQQYF. As DNA, the CDR3 is TGCAGCGTTGAAGATCTGAGTCCTACGCAGCAGTACTTC. The chain has TRBV29-1 and TRBJ2-7; no definite D call. The germline CDR1 and CDR2 sequences are SQVTM and ANQGSEA. Trimming took off 0 bases at V and 8 bases at J, with 14 bases between the two ends. The CDR3 runs to 13 residues.

This chain links TRBV6-1 with TRBJ1-1; 8 nucleotides line up with TRBD1. Germline CDR1 MNHNS, CDR2 SASEGT. V shed 7 bases, J shed 0 bases, and the junction held 7 bases outside the gene matches. This CDR3 contains 15 residues. CDR3 residues: CASTRQGSVNTEAFF. For the CDR3, the DNA is TGTGCCAGCACCCGACAGGGGTCGGTGAACACTGAAGCTTTCTTT.

This clonotype has at least ten counts. The chain carries TRBV18 and TRBJ2-7; 8 positions agree with TRBD1. J was trimmed by 3 bases and V by 3 bases; bases with no gene match: 13. The germline V gene has CDR1 KGHSH and CDR2 LQKENI. This CDR3 has 17 residues. Here the CDR3 reads CASSPSTSGTGGYEQYF. As DNA, the CDR3 is TGTGCCAGCTCACCGTCCACCTCCGGGACAGGTGGCTACGAGCAGTACTTC.

This clonotype was seen many times. The chain uses TRBV27 and TRBJ1-3; D gene unclear. Trimming shortened V by 0 bases and J by 0 bases, and 15 bases separated the two germline ends. The germline V gene has CDR1 MNHEY and CDR2 SMNVEV (reference sequence). CDR3 length: 18 amino acids. This CDR3 is CASSLSIPWQTSGNTIYF. DNA for the CDR3: TGTGCCAGCAGTTTATCGATACCCTGGCAGACCTCTGGAAACACCATATATTTT.

This clonotype appeared many times. The chain is built from TRBV29-1 and TRBJ2-7; 8 bases map to TRBD1. The CDR3 runs to 14 residues. Germline CDR1 SQVTM, CDR2 ANQGSEA. J gave up 3 bases and V 1 base, and 5 bases lay outside the gene matches. The CDR3: CSVEAGTGFYEQYF. The CDR3 DNA is TGCAGCGTTGAAGCCGGGACAGGCTTCTACGAGCAGTACTTC.

The J gene is TRBJ2-7, the V gene TRBV9; no reliable D call. There are 15 residues in the CDR3. CDR1 is SGDLS and CDR2 is YYNGEE in the germline V gene. Between the trimmed V and J ends, which lost 0 bases and 2 bases, there was a span of 12 bases. This CDR3 is CASSVAGADTYEQYF. In nucleotides, the CDR3 is TGTGCCAGCAGCGTAGCTGGAGCTGATACCTACGAGCAGTACTTC. Drawing the rest from reference TRBV9 and TRBJ2-7, the complete variable domain is DSGVTQTPKHLITATGQRVTLRCSPRSGDLSVYWYQQSLDQGLQFLIQYYNGEERAKGNILERFSAQQFPDLHSELNLSSLELGDSALYFCASSVAGADTYEQYFGPGTRLTVT.

This clonotype was recorded at least ten times. For the CDR3, the DNA is TGTGCCAGCGGCCTCCCCCCTCTCCTAGCGGGGGGCACAGATACGCAGTATTTT. Translated, it gives CASGLPPLLAGGTDTQYF. The gene calls are TRBV28 and TRBJ2-3; 10 nucleotides align to TRBD2. CDR3 length: 18 residues. The V segment lost 8 bases and the J segment 1 base; nucleotides outside the gene matches: 15. The germline CDR1 and CDR2 sequences are MDHEN and SYDVKM.

This clonotype was found many times. This chain connects TRBV10-3 to TRBJ2-2; perhaps TRBD1 as D (5 bases). V lost 0 bases, J lost 0 bases, and 8 bases lay in between. This CDR3 comprises 16 residues. Germline assignment: CDR1 ENHRY and CDR2 SYGVKD. The CDR3 loop is CAISESQGSNTGELFF. CDR3 in DNA: TGTGCCATCAGTGAGTCGCAGGGCTCGAACACCGGGGAGCTGTTTTTT.